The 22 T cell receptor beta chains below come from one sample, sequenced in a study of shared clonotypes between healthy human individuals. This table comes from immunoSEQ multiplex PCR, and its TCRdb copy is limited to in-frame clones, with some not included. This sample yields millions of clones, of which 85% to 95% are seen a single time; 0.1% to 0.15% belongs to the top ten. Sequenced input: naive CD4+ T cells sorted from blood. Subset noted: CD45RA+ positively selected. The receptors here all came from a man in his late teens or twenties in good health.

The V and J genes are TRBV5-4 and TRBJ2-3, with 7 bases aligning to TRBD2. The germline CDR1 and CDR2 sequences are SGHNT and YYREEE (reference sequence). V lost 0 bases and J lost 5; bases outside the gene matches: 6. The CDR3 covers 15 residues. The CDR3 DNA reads TGTGCCAGCAGCTTGGGGCTAGCGGTAGGAGATACGCAGTATTTT. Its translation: CASSLGLAVGDTQYF. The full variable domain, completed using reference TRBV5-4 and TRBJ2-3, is ETGVTQSPTHLIKTRGQQVTLRCSSQSGHNTVSWYQQALGQGPQFIFQYYREEENGRGNFPPRFSGLQFPNYSSELNVNALELDDSALYLCASSLGLAVGDTQYFGPGTRLTVL.

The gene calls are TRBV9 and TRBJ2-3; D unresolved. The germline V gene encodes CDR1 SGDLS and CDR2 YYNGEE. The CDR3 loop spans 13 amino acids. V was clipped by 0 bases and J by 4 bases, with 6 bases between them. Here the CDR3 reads CASSVDRPDTQYF. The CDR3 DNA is TGTGCCAGCAGCGTAGATAGACCAGATACGCAGTATTTT.

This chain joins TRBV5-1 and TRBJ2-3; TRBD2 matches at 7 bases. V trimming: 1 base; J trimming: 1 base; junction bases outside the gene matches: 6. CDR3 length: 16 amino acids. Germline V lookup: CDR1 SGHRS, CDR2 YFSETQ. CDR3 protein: CASSLRDAGGTDTQYF. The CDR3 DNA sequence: TGCGCCAGCAGCTTGCGAGATGCGGGGGGCACAGATACGCAGTATTTT.

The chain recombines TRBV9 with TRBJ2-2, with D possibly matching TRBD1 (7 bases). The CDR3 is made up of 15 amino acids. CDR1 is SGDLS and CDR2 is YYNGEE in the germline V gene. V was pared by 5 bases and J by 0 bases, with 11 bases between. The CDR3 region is CASRGGTANTGELFF. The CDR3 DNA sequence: TGTGCCAGCAGGGGCGGGACAGCGAACACCGGGGAGCTGTTTTTT.

CDR3 DNA: TGTGCCATCAGTGAGTCAGGGACAGGCCCCGGAGGCTACACCTTC. This encodes CAISESGTGPGGYTF. This rearrangement joins TRBV10-3 to TRBJ1-2; 8 nucleotides agree with TRBD1. This CDR3 contains 15 residues. Germline values: CDR1 ENHRY, CDR2 SYGVKD. Losses at the gene ends were 0 bases for V and 8 bases for J; bases not matched to a gene: 8.

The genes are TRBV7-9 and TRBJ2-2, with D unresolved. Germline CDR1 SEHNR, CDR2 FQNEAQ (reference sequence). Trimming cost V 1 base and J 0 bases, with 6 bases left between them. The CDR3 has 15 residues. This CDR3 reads CASSLGRTNTGELFF. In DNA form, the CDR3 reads TGTGCCAGCAGCTTAGGTCGGACGAACACCGGGGAGCTGTTTTTT.

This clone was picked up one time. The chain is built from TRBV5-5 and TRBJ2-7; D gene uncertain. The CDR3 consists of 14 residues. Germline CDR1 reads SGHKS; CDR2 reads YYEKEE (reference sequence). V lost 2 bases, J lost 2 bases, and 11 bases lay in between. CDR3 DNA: TGTGCCAGCAGCTTTTTCAACAGCCCCTACGAGCAGTACTTC. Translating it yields CASSFFNSPYEQYF.

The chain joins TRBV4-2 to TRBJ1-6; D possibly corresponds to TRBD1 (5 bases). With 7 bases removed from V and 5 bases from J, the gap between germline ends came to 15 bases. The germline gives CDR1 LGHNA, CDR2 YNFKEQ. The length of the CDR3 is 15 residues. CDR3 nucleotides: TGTGCCAGCACCCTGGGGGGAGGGGATAATTCACCCCTCCACTTT. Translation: CASTLGGGDNSPLHF.

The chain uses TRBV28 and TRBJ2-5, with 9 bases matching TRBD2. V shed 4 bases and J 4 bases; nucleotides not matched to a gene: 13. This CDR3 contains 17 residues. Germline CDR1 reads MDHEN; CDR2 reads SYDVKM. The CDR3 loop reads CASSSPFGAGGLETQYF. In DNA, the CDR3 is TGTGCCAGCAGTTCCCCGTTTGGGGCGGGGGGGCTAGAGACCCAGTACTTC.

This CDR3 reads CASSQEGGRASDTQYF. Written as DNA, the CDR3 is TGCGCCAGCAGCCAAGAGGGCGGGAGGGCCTCAGATACGCAGTATTTT. V is TRBV4-3 and J is TRBJ2-3; 9 positions match TRBD2. The CDR3 length is 16 residues. Trimming took 0 bases from V and 4 from J; bases not matched to a gene: 5. Germline values: CDR1 LGHNA, CDR2 YSLEER.

CDR3 sequence reads: CASNLVGESDRAINSPLHF. CDR3 DNA sequence: TGTGCCAGCAACCTAGTAGGGGAATCGGATCGGGCAATAAATTCACCCCTCCACTTT. The chain has TRBV11-3 and TRBJ1-6, with D perhaps TRBD1 (5 bases). Germline CDR1 is SGHNT and CDR2 is YENEEA. V dropped 7 bases and J dropped 7 bases, with 29 bases sitting between them. The CDR3 contains 19 residues.

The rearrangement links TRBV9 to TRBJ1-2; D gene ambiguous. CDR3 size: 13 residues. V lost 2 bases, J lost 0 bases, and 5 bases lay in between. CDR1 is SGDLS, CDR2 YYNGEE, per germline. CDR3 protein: CASSVISNYGYTF. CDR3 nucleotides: TGTGCCAGCAGCGTCATTTCTAACTATGGCTACACCTTC.

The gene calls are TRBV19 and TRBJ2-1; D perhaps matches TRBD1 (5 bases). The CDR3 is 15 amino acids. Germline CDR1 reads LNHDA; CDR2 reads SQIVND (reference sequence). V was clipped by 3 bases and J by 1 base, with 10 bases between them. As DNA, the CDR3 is TGTGCCAGTAGTATGCAGGGATGGTCCTACAATGAGCAGTTCTTC. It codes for CASSMQGWSYNEQFF.

The DNA of the CDR3 is TGTGCCAGCTCAGTATGGGACAGGCGGTCTGGAAACACCATATATTTT. Translated: CASSVWDRRSGNTIYF. This sequence joins TRBV18 and TRBJ1-3, with TRBD1 matching over 8 bases. V lost 5 bases and J lost 1; bases outside the gene matches: 7. The CDR3 is 16 residues long. The V gene's germline CDR1 is KGHSH and CDR2 LQKENI.

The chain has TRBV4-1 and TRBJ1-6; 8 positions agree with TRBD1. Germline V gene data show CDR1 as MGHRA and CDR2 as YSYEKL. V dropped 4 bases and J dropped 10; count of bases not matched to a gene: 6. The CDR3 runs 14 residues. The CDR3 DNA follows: TGCGCCAGCAGCCCGGACAGGGATGGATCACCCCTCCACTTT. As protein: CASSPDRDGSPLHF.

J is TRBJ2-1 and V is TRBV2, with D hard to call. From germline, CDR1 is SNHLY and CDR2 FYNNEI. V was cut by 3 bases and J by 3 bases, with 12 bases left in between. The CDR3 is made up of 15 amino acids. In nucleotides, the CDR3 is TGTGCCAGCAGTGATTCCGAGTTAATCTACAATGAGCAGTTCTTC. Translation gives CASSDSELIYNEQFF.

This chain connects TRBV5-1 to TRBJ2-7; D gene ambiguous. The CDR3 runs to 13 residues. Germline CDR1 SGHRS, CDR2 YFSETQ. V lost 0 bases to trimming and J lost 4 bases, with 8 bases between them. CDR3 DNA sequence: TGCGCCAGCAGCTTGGAATTCGGGTACGAGCAGTACTTC. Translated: CASSLEFGYEQYF.

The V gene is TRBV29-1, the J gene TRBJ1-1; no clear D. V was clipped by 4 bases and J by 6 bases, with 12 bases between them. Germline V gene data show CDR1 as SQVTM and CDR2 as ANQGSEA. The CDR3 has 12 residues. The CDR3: CSVGRAGAEAFF. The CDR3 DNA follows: TGCAGCGTTGGAAGGGCTGGGGCTGAAGCTTTCTTT.

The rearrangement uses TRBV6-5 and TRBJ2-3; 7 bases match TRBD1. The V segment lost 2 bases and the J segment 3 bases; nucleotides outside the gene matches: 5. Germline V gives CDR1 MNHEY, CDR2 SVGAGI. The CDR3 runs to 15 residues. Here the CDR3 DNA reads TGTGCCAGCAGTTACGAAGGGGGCCGGACAGATACGCAGTATTTT. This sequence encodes CASSYEGGRTDTQYF.

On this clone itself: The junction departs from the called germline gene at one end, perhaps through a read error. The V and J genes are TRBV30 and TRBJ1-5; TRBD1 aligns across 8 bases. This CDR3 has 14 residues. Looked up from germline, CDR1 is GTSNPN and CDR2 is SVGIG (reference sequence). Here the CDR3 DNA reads TGTGCCTGGAGTGCCGGGACAGGTAATCAGCGCCAGCATTTT. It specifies CAWSAGTGNQRQHF.

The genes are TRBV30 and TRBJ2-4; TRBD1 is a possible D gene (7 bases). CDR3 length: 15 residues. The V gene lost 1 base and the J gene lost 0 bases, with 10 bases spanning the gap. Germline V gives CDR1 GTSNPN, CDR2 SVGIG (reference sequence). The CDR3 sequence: CAWSDQGGAKNIQYF. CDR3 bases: TGTGCCTGGAGTGACCAGGGGGGAGCCAAAAACATTCAGTACTTC.

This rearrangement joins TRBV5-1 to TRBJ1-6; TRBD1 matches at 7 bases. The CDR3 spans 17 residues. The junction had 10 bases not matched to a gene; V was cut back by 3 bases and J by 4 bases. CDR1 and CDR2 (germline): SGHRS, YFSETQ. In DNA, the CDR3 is TGCGCCAGCAGCTCCGGGACAGCGTACGAGTATAATTCACCCCTCCACTTT. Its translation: CASSSGTAYEYNSPLHF.